The clone carrying this TCR beta chain was detected only a few times. TCRdb redid the calling of the RT-PCR reads with MiXCR, one entry per CDR3 protein. The data show some 87,000 distinct CDR3 sequences, roughly 50% seen once. The data were obtained in a study of patients and donors after allogeneic stem cell transplantation. CDR3 size: 13 residues. V lost 5 bases, J lost 8 bases, and 6 bases stayed unmatched. This TCR derives from a human donor who was either an allogeneic HSCT recipient or a stem cell or donor lymphocyte infusion donor (not recorded which). It is not recorded whose cells these are; they may come from a transplant donor. The gene calls are TRBV12-3 or TRBV12-4 and TRBJ1-2, with 9 nucleotides matching TRBD1. The sequencing sample was made of blood, either unsorted or a sorted T cell fraction (not recorded which). The CDR3 region is CASSLGQGIGYTF. In DNA, the CDR3 is TGTGCCAGCAGTCTAGGACAGGGGATCGGCTACACCTTC.